The next 8 T cell receptor beta chains were all read from a single sample in a study of OX40 agonist ivuxolimab in advanced cancers. TCRdb's table, derived via immunoSEQ multiplex PCR, lists solely in-frame clones and lacks some. The repertoire holds about 68,000 clones, with roughly 84% as singletons. The sample consisted of CD4+ or CD8+ T cells sorted from blood, taken in a trial of the OX40 agonist ivuxolimab. The receptor source for this set is an adult with an advanced solid tumor such as melanoma, head and neck, liver or kidney cancer.

The chain links TRBV6-5 to TRBJ1-3; 8 bases match TRBD1. The CDR3 length is 15 residues. Germline loops: CDR1 MNHEY, CDR2 SVGAGI. With 5 bases clipped from V and 0 bases from J, the junction kept 3 bases outside the gene matches. For the CDR3, the DNA is TGTGCCAGCAGTATTGGGACAGGCTCTGGAAACACCATATATTTT. It codes for CASSIGTGSGNTIYF.

This clone was detected only a few times. V gene TRBV10-1 combines with J gene TRBJ2-6; 10 bases are shared with TRBD2. With V trimmed by 7 bases and J by 0 bases, 12 bases remained unmatched. The germline CDR1 and CDR2 sequences are WNHNN and SYGVQD (reference sequence). The CDR3 runs 19 residues. CDR3 amino acids: CASTAFSGGKSSGANVLTF. The DNA of the CDR3 is TGCGCCAGCACCGCGTTTAGCGGGGGGAAGAGCTCTGGGGCCAACGTCCTGACTTTC.

This clone is medium-sized (0.01 to 0.1%). This chain links TRBV2 with TRBJ1-1, with TRBD1 matching 7 bases. CDR3 length: 14 residues. Looked up from germline, CDR1 is SNHLY and CDR2 is FYNNEI. Trimming cost V 6 bases and J 3 bases; bases outside gene matches: 7. The CDR3 nucleotides are TGTGCCAGCAGCGCCGGAGGGGGCTACACTGAAGCTTTCTTT. Translation gives CASSAGGGYTEAFF.

The chain uses TRBV10-1 and TRBJ1-1; D is undetermined. CDR1 is WNHNN and CDR2 is SYGVQD in the germline V gene (reference sequence). This CDR3 has 14 amino acids. V was clipped by 6 bases and J by 1 base, with 12 bases between them. The CDR3 region has the DNA TGCGCCAGCAGCCGCAACCGTCCGAACACTGAAGCTTTCTTT. It is translated as CASSRNRPNTEAFF.

The chain joins TRBV6-1 to TRBJ1-1; D remains ambiguous. Trimming took 1 base from V and 3 from J, leaving 9 bases between them. Looked up from germline, CDR1 is MNHNS and CDR2 is SASEGT. The CDR3 runs 14 residues. For the CDR3, the DNA is TGTGCCAGCAGTGAAGTAAGGTGGTACACTGAAGCTTTCTTT. This codes for CASSEVRWYTEAFF.

The chain links TRBV7-2 to TRBJ2-3; no definite D call. V gave up 4 bases and J gave up 3 bases, with 11 bases separating them. Looked up from germline, CDR1 is SGHTA and CDR2 is FQGNSA. The CDR3 runs 14 residues. CDR3 coding DNA: TGTGCCAGCAGCTCAAGGGTCCGTACAGATACGCAGTATTTT. Translated, it gives CASSSRVRTDTQYF.

Regarding this clone: Its ends do not fully match the called genes, so a read error is possible. V is TRBV19 and J is TRBJ1-2, with 7 bases matching TRBD1. The germline CDR1 and CDR2 sequences are LNHDA and SQIVND (reference sequence). This CDR3 is built from 13 residues. CDR3 nucleotide sequence: TGTGCCAGTAGCATAGGGACAGACTATGGCTACACCTTC. Encoded protein: CASSIGTDYGYTF.

V gene TRBV18 combines with J gene TRBJ1-1; D is uncertain. Looked up from germline, CDR1 is KGHSH and CDR2 is LQKENI. The CDR3 contains 12 residues. Trimming removed 1 base from V and 0 bases from J, with 0 bases in between. The CDR3 nucleotides are TGTGCCAGCTCACCACTGAACACTGAAGCTTTCTTT. This sequence encodes CASSPLNTEAFF.